Included here is one TCR beta chain sequence, with context. Per germline, CDR1 SGHVS and CDR2 FNYEAQ. The J segment lost 1 base and the V segment lost 3 bases, leaving 8 bases of the junction unmatched. The CDR3 is 17 amino acids. This sample was included in a study of OX40 agonist ivuxolimab in advanced cancers. Only in-frame clones appear in the TCRdb table, and some are missing; sequencing was by immunoSEQ multiplex PCR. Among over 60,000 clones, about 89% were seen once, and the ten largest hold approximately 0.38%. The rearrangement joins TRBV7-6 to TRBJ2-2; 7 bases map to TRBD2. This TCR was recovered from an adult with an advanced solid tumor such as melanoma, head and neck, liver or kidney cancer. Here the sequenced sample was CD4+ or CD8+ T cells sorted from blood, taken in a trial of the OX40 agonist ivuxolimab. For the CDR3, the DNA is TGTGCCAGCAGCTTGCAGGGAGGGCGCGGGAACACCGGGGAGCTGTTTTTT. Residues: CASSLQGGRGNTGELFF. The full variable domain, in which reference TRBV7-6 and TRBJ2-2 provide the parts outside the CDR3, is GAGVSQSPRYKVTKRGQDVALRCDPISGHVSLYWYRQALGQGPEFLTYFNYEAQQDKSGLPNDRFSAERPEGSISTLTIQRTEQRDSAMYRCASSLQGGRGNTGELFFGEGSRLTVL.